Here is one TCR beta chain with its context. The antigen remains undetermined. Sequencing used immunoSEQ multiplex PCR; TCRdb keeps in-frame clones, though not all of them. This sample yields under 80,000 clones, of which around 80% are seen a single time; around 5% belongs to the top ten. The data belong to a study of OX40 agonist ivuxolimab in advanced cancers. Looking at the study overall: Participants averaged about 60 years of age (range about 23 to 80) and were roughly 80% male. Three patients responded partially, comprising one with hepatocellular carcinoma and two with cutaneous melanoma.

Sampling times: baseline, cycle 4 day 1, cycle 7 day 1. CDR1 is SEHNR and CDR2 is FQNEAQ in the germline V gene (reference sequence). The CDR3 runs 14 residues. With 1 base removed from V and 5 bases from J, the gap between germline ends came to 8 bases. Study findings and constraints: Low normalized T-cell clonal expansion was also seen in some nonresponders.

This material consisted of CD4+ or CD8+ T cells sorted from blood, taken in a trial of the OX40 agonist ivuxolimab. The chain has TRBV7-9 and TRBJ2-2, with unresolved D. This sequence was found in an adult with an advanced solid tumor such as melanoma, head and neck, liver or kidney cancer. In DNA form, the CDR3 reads TGTGCCAGCAGCTTAGAGGGTGGTACCGGGGAGCTGTTTTTT. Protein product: CASSLEGGTGELFF.